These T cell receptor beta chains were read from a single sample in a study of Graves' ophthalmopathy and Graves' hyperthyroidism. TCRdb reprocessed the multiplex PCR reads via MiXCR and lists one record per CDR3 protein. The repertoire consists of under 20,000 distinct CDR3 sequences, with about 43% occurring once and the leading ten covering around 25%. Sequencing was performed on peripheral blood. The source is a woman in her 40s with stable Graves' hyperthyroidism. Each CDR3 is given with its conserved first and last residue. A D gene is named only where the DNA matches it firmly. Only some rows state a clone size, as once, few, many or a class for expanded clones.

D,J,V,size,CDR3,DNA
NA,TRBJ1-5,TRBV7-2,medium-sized,CASSLKATAIWPQHF,TGTGCCAGCAGCTTAAAAGCGACGGCTATCTGGCCCCAGCATTTT
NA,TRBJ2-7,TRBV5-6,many,CASSLEGAYEQYF,TGTGCCAGCAGCTTGGAGGGGGCCTACGAGCAGTACTTC
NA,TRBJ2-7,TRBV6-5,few,CASSYSQTQTYEQYF,TGTGCCAGCAGTTACTCGCAAACCCAAACCTACGAGCAGTACTTC
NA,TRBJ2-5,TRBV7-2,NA,CASSLVGSISGETQYF,TGTGCCAGCAGCTTAGTCGGCTCAATCTCGGGGGAGACCCAGTACTTC
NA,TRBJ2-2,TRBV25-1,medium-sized,CASSEQNTGELFF,TGTGCCAGCAGTGAACAGAACACCGGGGAGCTGTTTTTT
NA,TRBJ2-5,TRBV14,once,CASSQELGRTKETQYF,TGTGCCAGCAGCCAAGAGTTAGGACGGACGAAAGAGACCCAGTACTTC
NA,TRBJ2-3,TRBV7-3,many,CASSLSAGPSTDTQYF,TGTGCCAGCAGCTTAAGCGCGGGACCTAGCACAGATACGCAGTATTTT
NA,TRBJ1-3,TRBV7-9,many,CASSSRNSESGNTIYF,TGTGCCAGCAGCTCCCGTAACAGTGAATCTGGAAACACCATATATTTT
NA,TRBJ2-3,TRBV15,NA,CATSRSRGGTQYF,TGTGCCACCAGCAGATCCCGAGGGGGTACGCAGTATTTT
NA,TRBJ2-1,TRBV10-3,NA,CAISETNQRVNEQFF,TGTGCCATCAGTGAGACGAACCAGCGGGTCAATGAGCAGTTCTTC
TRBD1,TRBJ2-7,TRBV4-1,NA,CASSFDLTGGRTYEQYF,TGCGCCAGCAGCTTCGACTTGACAGGGGGCCGTACCTACGAGCAGTACTTC
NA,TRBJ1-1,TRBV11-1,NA,CASSSHRAGEAFF,TGTGCCAGCAGCTCCCACAGGGCGGGTGAAGCTTTCTTT
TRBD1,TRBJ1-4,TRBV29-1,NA,CSVRLATGDYEKLFF,TGCAGCGTTCGCCTAGCGACAGGGGATTATGAAAAACTGTTTTTT
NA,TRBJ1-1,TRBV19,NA,CASRVTVNTEAFF,TGTGCCAGTAGGGTGACAGTAAACACTGAAGCTTTCTTT
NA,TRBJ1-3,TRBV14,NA,CASSQIGSGNTTYF,TGTGCCAGCAGCCAGATCGGATCTGGAAACACCACATATTTT
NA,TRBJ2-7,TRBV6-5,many,CASRRQASYEQYF,TGTGCCAGCAGACGACAGGCCTCCTACGAGCAGTACTTC
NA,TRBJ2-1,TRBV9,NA,CASSVSGNEQFF,TGTGCCAGCAGCGTGTCCGGCAATGAGCAGTTCTTC
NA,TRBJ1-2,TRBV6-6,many,CASSYSRTNYGYTF,TGTGCCAGCAGTTACTCGAGGACTAACTATGGCTACACCTTC
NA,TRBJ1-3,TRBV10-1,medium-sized,CASSDGQDTIYF,TGCGCCAGCAGTGATGGTCAAGACACCATATATTTT
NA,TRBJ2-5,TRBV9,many,CASSKGTPVGETQYF,TGTGCCAGCAGCAAGGGAACGCCGGTTGGAGAGACCCAGTACTTC
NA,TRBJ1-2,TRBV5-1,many,CASSLDRDYGYTF,TGCGCCAGCAGCTTGGACAGAGACTATGGCTACACCTTC
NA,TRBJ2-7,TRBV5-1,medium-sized,CASSLVGNEQYF,TGCGCCAGCAGCTTGGTAGGGAACGAGCAGTACTTC
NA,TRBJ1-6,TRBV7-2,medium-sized,CASSPLQGNSPLHF,TGTGCCAGCAGCCCCCTACAGGGAAATTCACCCCTCCACTTT
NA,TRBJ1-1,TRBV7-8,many,CASSLIGGMGTEAFF,TGTGCCAGCAGCCTCATCGGGGGGATGGGCACTGAAGCTTTCTTT
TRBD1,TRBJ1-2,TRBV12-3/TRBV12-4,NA,CASSLSLRTGGGYTF,TGTGCCAGCAGTTTATCCCTACGGACAGGGGGTGGCTACACCTTC
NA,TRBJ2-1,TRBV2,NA,CASSGSSYNEQFF,TGTGCCAGCAGTGGCAGCTCCTACAATGAGCAGTTCTTC
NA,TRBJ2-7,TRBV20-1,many,CSAYPRVPLFYEQYF,TGCAGTGCTTACCCCCGGGTCCCCCTCTTCTACGAGCAGTACTTC
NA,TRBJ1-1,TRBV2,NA,CASSLSQGPTEAFF,TGTGCCAGCAGCCTCTCACAGGGACCCACTGAAGCTTTCTTT
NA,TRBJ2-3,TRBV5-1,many,CASTARITDTQYF,TGCGCCAGCACCGCCAGGATCACAGATACGCAGTATTTT
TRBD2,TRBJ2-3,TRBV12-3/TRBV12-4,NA,CASSLTAGATDTQYF,TGTGCCAGCAGTTTAACGGCGGGAGCAACAGATACGCAGTATTTT
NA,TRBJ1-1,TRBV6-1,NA,CASSEKMNTEAFF,TGTGCCAGCAGTGAGAAGATGAACACTGAAGCTTTCTTT
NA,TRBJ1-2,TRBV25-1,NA,CASSEVSNYGYTF,TGTGCCAGCAGTGAAGTCAGCAACTATGGCTACACCTTC
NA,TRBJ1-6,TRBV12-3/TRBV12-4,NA,CASRRMSNSPLHF,TGTGCCAGCAGGAGGATGAGTAATTCACCCCTCCACTTT
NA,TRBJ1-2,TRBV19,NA,CASSEQGYDGYTF,TGTGCCAGTAGTGAGCAGGGTTACGATGGCTACACCTTC
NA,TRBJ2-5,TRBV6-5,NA,CASRGGNGETQYF,TGTGCCAGCAGGGGGGGTAACGGAGAGACCCAGTACTTC
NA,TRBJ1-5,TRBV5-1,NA,CASSPAEAVDQPQHF,TGCGCCAGCAGCCCGGCGGAGGCAGTAGATCAGCCCCAGCATTTT
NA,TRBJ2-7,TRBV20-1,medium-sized,CSARDGRRDEQYF,TGCAGTGCTAGAGATGGACGGCGCGACGAGCAGTACTTC
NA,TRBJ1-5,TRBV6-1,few,CASSEAGGNQPQHF,TGTGCCAGCAGTGAAGCGGGGGGGAATCAGCCCCAGCATTTT
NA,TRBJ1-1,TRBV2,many,CASIRQGGTPGTEAFF,TGTGCCAGCATTCGGCAGGGAGGAACGCCAGGCACTGAAGCTTTCTTT
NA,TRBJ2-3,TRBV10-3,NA,CAMQMRNTDTQYF,TGTGCCATGCAGATGAGAAACACAGATACGCAGTATTTT